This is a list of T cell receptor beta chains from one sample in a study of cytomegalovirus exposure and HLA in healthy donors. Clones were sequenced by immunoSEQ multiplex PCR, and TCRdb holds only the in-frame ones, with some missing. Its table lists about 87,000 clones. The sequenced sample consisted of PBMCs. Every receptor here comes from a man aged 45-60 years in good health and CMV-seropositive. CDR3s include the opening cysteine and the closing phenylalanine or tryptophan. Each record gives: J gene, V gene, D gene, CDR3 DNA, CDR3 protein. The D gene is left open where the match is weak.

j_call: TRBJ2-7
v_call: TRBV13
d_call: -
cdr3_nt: TGTGCCAGCAGCTTAGGCCCGGACAAAGGCTACAGCTACGAGCAGTACTTC
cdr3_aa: CASSLGPDKGYSYEQYF

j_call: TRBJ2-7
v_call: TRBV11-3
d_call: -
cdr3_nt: TGTGCCAGCAGCCCCAGGGGCTACGAGCAGTACTTC
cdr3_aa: CASSPRGYEQYF

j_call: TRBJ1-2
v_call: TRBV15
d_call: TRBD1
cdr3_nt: TGTGCCACCAGCAGAGACGGACAGGGAGTCCACTATGGCTACACCTTC
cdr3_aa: CATSRDGQGVHYGYTF

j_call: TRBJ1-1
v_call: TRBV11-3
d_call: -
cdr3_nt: TGTGCCAGCAGGCCCTCAGGGATTATGAACACTGAAGCTTTCTTT
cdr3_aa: CASRPSGIMNTEAFF

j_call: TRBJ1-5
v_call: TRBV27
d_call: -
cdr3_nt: TGTGCCAGCAGTCCCGGTCCTATTAGCAATCAGCCCCAGCATTTT
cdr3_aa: CASSPGPISNQPQHF

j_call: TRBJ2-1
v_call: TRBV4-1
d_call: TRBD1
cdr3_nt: TGCGCCAGCCGAGACACAGGACAGGGGAACAATGAGCAGTTCTTC
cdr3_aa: CASRDTGQGNNEQFF

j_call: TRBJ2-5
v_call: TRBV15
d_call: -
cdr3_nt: TGTGCCACCAGCAGGGGGCGAGAGACCCAGTACTTC
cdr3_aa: CATSRGRETQYF

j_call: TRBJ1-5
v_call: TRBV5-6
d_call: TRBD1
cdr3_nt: TGTGCCAGCAGCTCAACAGGGGTATGGGATCAGCCCCAGCATTTT
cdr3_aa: CASSSTGVWDQPQHF

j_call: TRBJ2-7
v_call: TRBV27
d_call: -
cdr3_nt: TGTGCCAGCAGCCTCAGCTCCTACGAGCAGTACTTC
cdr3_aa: CASSLSSYEQYF

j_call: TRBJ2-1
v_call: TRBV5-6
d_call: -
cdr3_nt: TGTGCCAGCAGCTCCCCCTACTTGAATGAGCAGTTCTTC
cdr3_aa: CASSSPYLNEQFF

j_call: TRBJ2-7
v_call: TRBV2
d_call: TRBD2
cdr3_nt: TGTGCCAGCAGTCTAGCGGGAGGGAGCGAGCAGTACTTC
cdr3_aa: CASSLAGGSEQYF

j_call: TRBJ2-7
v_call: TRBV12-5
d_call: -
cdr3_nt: TGTGCTAGTGGTTTCGGTGCCCACGAGCAGTACTTC
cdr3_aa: CASGFGAHEQYF

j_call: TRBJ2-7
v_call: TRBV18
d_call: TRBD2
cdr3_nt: TGTGCCAGCTCACCAGGGACTAGCGAGTCCTACGAGCAGTACTTC
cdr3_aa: CASSPGTSESYEQYF

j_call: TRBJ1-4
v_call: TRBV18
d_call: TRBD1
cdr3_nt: TGTGCCAGCTCACCCTCTCGACAGGGCCCGGTAGCTAATGAAAAACTGTTTTTT
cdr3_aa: CASSPSRQGPVANEKLFF

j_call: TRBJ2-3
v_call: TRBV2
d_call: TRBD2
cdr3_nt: TGTGCCAGCGCGCTAACAGGGTGGCGACTAGCGGGAGTCAGGACAGATACGCAGTATTTT
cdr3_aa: CASALTGWRLAGVRTDTQYF

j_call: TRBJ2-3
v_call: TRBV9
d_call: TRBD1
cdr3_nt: TGTGCCAGCAGCACGACAGGGGCAACCACAGATACGCAGTATTTT
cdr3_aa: CASSTTGATTDTQYF

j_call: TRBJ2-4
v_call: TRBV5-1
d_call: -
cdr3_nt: TGCGCCAGCAGCTTGGTCCCATCCCCAGCCAAAAACATTCAGTACTTC
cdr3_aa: CASSLVPSPAKNIQYF

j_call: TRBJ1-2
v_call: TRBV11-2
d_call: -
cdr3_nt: TGTGCCAGCAGCTTAGAGAACTCGGGCTATGGCTACACCTTC
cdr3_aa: CASSLENSGYGYTF

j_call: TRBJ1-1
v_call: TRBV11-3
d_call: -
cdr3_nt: TGTGCCAGCAGCCTTTACAGGAACACTGAAGCTTTCTTT
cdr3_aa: CASSLYRNTEAFF

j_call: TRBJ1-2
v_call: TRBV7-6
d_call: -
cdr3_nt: TGTGCCAGCAGCCCCTGGGGAGCTAACTATGGCTACACCTTC
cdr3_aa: CASSPWGANYGYTF

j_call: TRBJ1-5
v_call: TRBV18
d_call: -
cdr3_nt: TGTGCCAGCTCTCAGGGTGGATTGGATCAGCCCCAGCATTTT
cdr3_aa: CASSQGGLDQPQHF

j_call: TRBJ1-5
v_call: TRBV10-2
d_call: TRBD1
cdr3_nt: TGCGCCAGCAGACTCGACAGGGGGGATCAGCCCCAGCATTTT
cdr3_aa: CASRLDRGDQPQHF

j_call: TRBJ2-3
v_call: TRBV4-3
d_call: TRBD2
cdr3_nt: TGCGCCAGCAGCCTTAGCGGGAGCACAGATACGCAGTATTTT
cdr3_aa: CASSLSGSTDTQYF

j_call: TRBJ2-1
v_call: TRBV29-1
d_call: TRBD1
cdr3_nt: TGCAGCGGGGGACAGACGAGCTCCTACAATGAGCAGTTCTTC
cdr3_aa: CSGGQTSSYNEQFF

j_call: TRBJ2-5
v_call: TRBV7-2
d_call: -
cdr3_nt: TGTGCCAGCAGCTTTATTGGACACCGCCAAGAGACCCAGTACTTC
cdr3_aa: CASSFIGHRQETQYF

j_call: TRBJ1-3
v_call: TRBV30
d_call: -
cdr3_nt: TGTGCCTGGAGCGGCGGCCTTGGAAACACCATATATTTT
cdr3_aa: CAWSGGLGNTIYF

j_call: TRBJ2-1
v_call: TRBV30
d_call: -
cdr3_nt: TGTGCCTGGAGTTTGGAACAGTACAATGAGCAGTTCTTC
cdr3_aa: CAWSLEQYNEQFF

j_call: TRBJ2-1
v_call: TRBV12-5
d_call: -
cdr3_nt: TGTGCTAGTGGTTTGGTTGACAGGCTATACAATGAGCAGTTCTTC
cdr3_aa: CASGLVDRLYNEQFF

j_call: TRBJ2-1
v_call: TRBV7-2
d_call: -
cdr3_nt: TGTGCCAGCAGCTTAGGCGTTTTAACGAGTGAGCAGTTCTTC
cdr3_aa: CASSLGVLTSEQFF

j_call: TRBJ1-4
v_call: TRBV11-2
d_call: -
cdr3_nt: TGTGCCAGCAGCCCTAGGGGGGGAGGTAATGAAAAACTGTTTTTT
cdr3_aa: CASSPRGGGNEKLFF

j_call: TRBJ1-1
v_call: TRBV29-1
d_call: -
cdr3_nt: TGCAGCGTTCAAAACAGGGCCGGGAACACTGAAGCTTTCTTT
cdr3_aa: CSVQNRAGNTEAFF

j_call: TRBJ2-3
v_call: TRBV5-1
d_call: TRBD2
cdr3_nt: TGCGCCAGCAGCTTCAGCCCTAGCGGGAGGGGGGCAGATACGCAGTATTTT
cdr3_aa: CASSFSPSGRGADTQYF

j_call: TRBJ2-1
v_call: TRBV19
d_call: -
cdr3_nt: TGTGCCAGTAGTAAACCGGGACTCCGCATAGGGAATGAGCAGTTCTTC
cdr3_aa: CASSKPGLRIGNEQFF

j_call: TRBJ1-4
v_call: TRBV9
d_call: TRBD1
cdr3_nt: TGTGCCAGCAGCTCTCCGACAGGGACCGTTAATGAAAAACTGTTTTTT
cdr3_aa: CASSSPTGTVNEKLFF

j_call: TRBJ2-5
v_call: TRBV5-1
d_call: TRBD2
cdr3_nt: TGCGCCAGCAGCCCCTGGGGTTTGCGGGAGGCCAAAGAGACCCAGTACTTC
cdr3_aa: CASSPWGLREAKETQYF

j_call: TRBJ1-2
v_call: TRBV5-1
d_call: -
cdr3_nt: TGCGCCAGCAGCTTGGGAGCCCATGGCTACACCTTC
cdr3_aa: CASSLGAHGYTF

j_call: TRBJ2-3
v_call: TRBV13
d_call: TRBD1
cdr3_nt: TGTGCGAGCCGGGGACAGACTCGGCCAGATACGCAGTATTTT
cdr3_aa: CASRGQTRPDTQYF